This T cell receptor (beta chain) is drawn from a study of blood T cell repertoires in COVID-19. V lost 4 bases and J lost 4; bases outside the gene matches: 8. This CDR3 has 17 amino acids. Germline values: CDR1 MGHRA, CDR2 YSYEKL. Clones were read by immunoSEQ multiplex PCR, and TCRdb kept only the in-frame ones, dropping some. The repertoire holds 150,000 to 200,000 clones, with approximately 89% as singletons. The TCR originated in a woman aged 30 to 39 with acute or convalescent COVID-19. Sequenced: peripheral blood. The chain uses TRBV4-1 and TRBJ2-2; 11 bases line up with TRBD2. CDR3: CASSRQLAGEGTGELFF. The CDR3, as DNA: TGCGCCAGCAGCCGCCAACTAGCGGGAGAGGGCACCGGGGAGCTGTTTTTT.